Following are 27 T cell receptor beta chains from one sample sequenced in a study of beta chain features in type 1 diabetes. Reverse transcription of all isolated RNA meant that expressed TCRB transcripts were sequenced. Sequencing used immunoSEQ multiplex PCR; TCRdb keeps in-frame clones, though not all of them. The sample has 390,000 or so clones; around 14% are singletons. The sequenced sample consisted of naive CD4+ T cells from blood. Every receptor here comes from a man in his thirties or forties in good health.

The chain combines TRBV19 with TRBJ2-2, with D possibly matching TRBD1 (6 bases). Germline lookup yields CDR1 LNHDA and CDR2 SQIVND (reference sequence). The V and J ends lost 5 bases and 8 bases respectively, with 18 bases between them. This CDR3 is 15 amino acids long. The CDR3 DNA sequence: TGTGCCAGTAGTGGAAGACTACAGGGAGTTGGGGAGCTGTTTTTT. It yields the protein CASSGRLQGVGELFF.

There are a few counts of this clone. This chain uses TRBV25-1 with TRBJ2-1, with 7 bases aligning to TRBD1. The trim removed 6 bases at V and 4 bases at J, leaving 6 bases unmatched. Germline CDR1 and CDR2: MGHDK and SYGVNS. The CDR3 sequence is 14 residues long. This CDR3 is CASRQTGPYNEQFF. DNA of the CDR3: TGTGCCAGCAGACAGACAGGGCCTTACAATGAGCAGTTCTTC.

This clone came up a few times. V usage is TRBV7-8 and J usage is TRBJ2-5; TRBD1 agrees at 7 bases. The germline gives CDR1 SGHVS, CDR2 FQNEAQ. There are 14 residues in the CDR3. The ends lost 7 bases at V and 5 bases at J; junction bases unmatched: 10. The CDR3: CASNPPGGGETQYF. In nucleotides, the CDR3 is TGTGCCAGCAACCCCCCAGGGGGTGGGGAGACCCAGTACTTC. Full variable domain (outside the CDR3, taken from reference TRBV7-8 and TRBJ2-5): GAGVSQSPRYKVAKRGQDVALRCDPISGHVSLFWYQQALGQGPEFLTYFQNEAQLDKSGLPSDRFFAERPEGSVSTLKIQRTQQEDSAVYLCASNPPGGGETQYFGPGTRLLVL.

Only a few counts were recorded for this clone. J is TRBJ2-2 and V is TRBV6-5; D is perhaps TRBD1 or TRBD2 (5 bases each). The CDR3 has 12 residues. CDR1 is MNHEY and CDR2 is SVGAGI in the germline V gene. V was cut by 6 bases and J by 4 bases, with 6 bases left in between. The CDR3 loop reads CASRGTTGELFF. DNA of the CDR3: TGTGCCAGCAGAGGGACCACCGGGGAGCTGTTTTTT.

The V and J genes are TRBV7-9 and TRBJ2-7, with TRBD1 identical over 8 bases. This CDR3 has 17 residues. Germline V gene data show CDR1 as SEHNR and CDR2 as FQNEAQ (reference sequence). V shed 5 bases, J shed 2 bases, and the junction held 14 bases outside the gene matches. This CDR3 reads CASSVSRTGGSPYEQYF. CDR3 coding DNA: TGTGCCAGCAGCGTTAGCCGCACAGGGGGATCCCCCTACGAGCAGTACTTC.

The chain combines TRBV11-3 with TRBJ2-7; D is uncertain. The CDR3 covers 13 residues. V gave up 2 bases and J gave up 0 bases, with 5 bases separating them. The germline V gene has CDR1 SGHNT and CDR2 YENEEA. The CDR3 nucleotides are TGTGCCAGCAGCTTATTGAGCTCCTACGAGCAGTACGTC. It encodes CASSLLSSYEQYV.

J is TRBJ2-1 and V is TRBV2; no definite D call. V was trimmed by 7 bases and J by 6 bases, leaving 4 bases between them. This CDR3 is 10 amino acids long. The V gene's germline CDR1 is SNHLY and CDR2 FYNNEI. Here the CDR3 DNA reads TGTGCCAGCATGGTCAATGAGCAGTTCTTC. Translation: CASMVNEQFF.

The rearrangement joins TRBV14 to TRBJ1-1; D not resolved. V lost 5 bases, J lost 1 base, and 11 bases lay in between. Germline values: CDR1 SGHDN, CDR2 FVKESK. The length of the CDR3 is 14 residues. The CDR3 region is CASSKKEGNTEAFF. The DNA for the CDR3 is TGTGCCAGCAGCAAAAAAGAGGGGAACACTGAAGCTTTCTTT. The full variable domain, its missing parts supplied by reference TRBV14 and TRBJ1-1, is EAGVTQFPSHSVIEKGQTVTLRCDPISGHDNLYWYRRVMGKEIKFLLHFVKESKQDESGMPNNRFLAERTGGTYSTLKVQPAELEDSGVYFCASSKKEGNTEAFFGQGTRLTVV.

This clone came up a few times. This chain joins TRBV9 and TRBJ2-7, with D maybe TRBD1 (7 bases). Germline V gene lookup returns CDR1 SGDLS and CDR2 YYNGEE. V was trimmed by 4 bases and J by 4 bases, leaving 18 bases between them. The CDR3 covers 15 residues. The chain's CDR3 is CASSLTGDREYEQYF. DNA for the CDR3: TGTGCCAGCAGCTTAACAGGGGATCGGGAGTACGAGCAGTACTTC.

The CDR3 sequence is CASSYSGQETQYF. The CDR3 nucleotides are TGTGCCAGCAGTTACTCTGGGCAAGAGACCCAGTACTTC. The rearrangement uses TRBV6-7 and TRBJ2-5, with D unresolved. TRBV6-7 is filed as an ORF, its function uncertain. This CDR3 spans 13 amino acids. Trimming removed 0 bases from V and 2 bases from J, with 4 bases in between.

This clone was seen a handful of times. This chain connects TRBV7-9 to TRBJ1-5; D not resolved. The CDR3 spans 12 residues. Germline V lookup: CDR1 SEHNR, CDR2 FQNEAQ (reference sequence). The V and J ends lost 3 bases and 6 bases respectively, with 6 bases between them. In DNA form, the CDR3 reads TGTGCCAGCAGCTTGAGGGCTCAGCCCCAGCATTTT. This encodes CASSLRAQPQHF. Drawing the rest from reference TRBV7-9 and TRBJ1-5, the complete variable domain is DTGVSQNPRHKITKRGQNVTFRCDPISEHNRLYWYRQTLGQGPEFLTYFQNEAQLEKSRLLSDRFSAERPKGSFSTLEIQRTEQGDSAMYLCASSLRAQPQHFGDGTRLSIL.

V and J are TRBV28 and TRBJ2-3, with 9 nucleotides matching TRBD1. The CDR3 covers 15 residues. Trimming removed 5 bases from V and 0 bases from J; junction bases left unmatched: 3. Germline assignment: CDR1 MDHEN and CDR2 SYDVKM. CDR3 protein: CASSVGTGSTDTQYF. CDR3 bases: TGTGCCAGCAGTGTCGGGACAGGGAGCACAGATACGCAGTATTTT.

A few counts support this clone. The rearrangement links TRBV10-3 to TRBJ2-1; TRBD2 matches at 12 bases. Losses at the gene ends were 0 bases for V and 8 bases for J; bases not matched to a gene: 2. The CDR3 has 15 residues. Germline V gene data show CDR1 as ENHRY and CDR2 as SYGVKD. CDR3 nucleotides: TGTGCCATCAGTGAGTCGACTAGCGGGAGCGATGAGCAGTTCTTC. Residues: CAISESTSGSDEQFF.

The chain is built from TRBV6-5 and TRBJ1-6; 7 positions agree with TRBD1. CDR1 is MNHEY and CDR2 is SVGAGI in the germline V gene. With V trimmed by 6 bases and J by 7 bases, 6 bases remained unmatched. The CDR3 sequence is 14 residues long. The CDR3 loop reads CASRPGQSNSPLHF. CDR3 DNA sequence: TGTGCCAGCAGGCCGGGACAGTCGAATTCACCCCTCCACTTT.

This clone occurred a few times. V usage is TRBV5-1 and J usage is TRBJ2-1, with 11 bases aligning to TRBD2. After removal of 0 bases from V and 3 bases from J, the junction contained 5 bases not matched to a gene. The CDR3 has 17 amino acids. From germline, CDR1 is SGHRS and CDR2 YFSETQ. In DNA form, the CDR3 reads TGCGCCAGCAGCTTGGTGGCTAGCGGGGGGTACTACAATGAGCAGTTCTTC. This codes for CASSLVASGGYYNEQFF.

The chain is built from TRBV5-1 and TRBJ2-1, with 12 bases identical to TRBD2. V lost 4 bases to trimming and J lost 9 bases; unmatched junction nucleotides: 8. CDR3 size: 15 residues. The germline V gene has CDR1 SGHRS and CDR2 YFSETQ. As DNA, the CDR3 is TGCGCCAGCAGCCTAGGACTAGCGGGACTGGGTGAGCAGTTCTTC. It is translated as CASSLGLAGLGEQFF.

The chain has TRBV14 and TRBJ2-6; D ambiguous. This CDR3 has 17 amino acids. V dropped 4 bases and J dropped 4 bases, with 17 bases sitting between them. CDR1 and CDR2 from the germline V gene are SGHDN and FVKESK. CDR3 region: CASSPRARWAGANVLTF. The CDR3 bases are TGTGCCAGCAGCCCCCGGGCCCGTTGGGCGGGGGCCAACGTCCTGACTTTC.

The rearrangement joins TRBV5-4 to TRBJ1-6; TRBD1 matches at 8 bases. This CDR3 is 14 amino acids long. Per germline, CDR1 SGHNT and CDR2 YYREEE (reference sequence). J gave up 8 bases and V 1 base, and 2 bases lay outside the gene matches. CDR3 in DNA: TGTGCCAGCAGCTTGCAGGGGGCAGATTCACCCCTCCACTTT. Encoded protein: CASSLQGADSPLHF.

This clone was counted only a few times. V and J are TRBV19 and TRBJ2-7, with 11 bases lining up with TRBD1. The V and J ends lost 3 bases and 4 bases, in that order; junction bases with no gene match: 8. CDR3 length: 16 residues. Germline values: CDR1 LNHDA, CDR2 SQIVND (reference sequence). The CDR3 region is CASSIPGQGALYEQYF. For the CDR3, the DNA is TGTGCCAGTAGTATCCCTGGACAGGGGGCGTTATACGAGCAGTACTTC. Based on the CDR3 plus reference TRBV19 and TRBJ2-7, the full variable domain is DGGITQSPKYLFRKEGQNVTLSCEQNLNHDAMYWYRQDPGQGLRLIYYSQIVNDFQKGDIAEGYSVSREKKESFPLTVTSAQKNPTAFYLCASSIPGQGALYEQYFGPGTRLTVT.

Only a few counts were recorded for this clone. The CDR3 loop is CAWNPGGNQPQHF. The CDR3 DNA follows: TGTGCCTGGAACCCAGGGGGAAATCAGCCCCAGCATTTT. The gene calls are TRBV30 and TRBJ1-5; 7 bases match TRBD1. Germline CDR1 GTSNPN, CDR2 SVGIG (reference sequence). J lost 4 bases, V lost 4 bases, and 4 bases had no gene match. This CDR3 contains 13 residues.

This clone has just a few counts. The chain links TRBV4-1 to TRBJ2-5; D gene unclear. The CDR3 has 13 residues. The germline V gene has CDR1 MGHRA and CDR2 YSYEKL. Trimming removed 1 base from V and 6 bases from J, with 9 bases in between. CDR3 residues: CASSQVGFKTQYF. CDR3 coding DNA: TGCGCCAGCAGCCAAGTTGGGTTCAAGACCCAGTACTTC.

J is TRBJ1-1 and V is TRBV28; D remains ambiguous. This CDR3 region has 14 residues. Trimming took 2 bases from V and 4 from J, leaving 11 bases between them. Germline V gene lookup returns CDR1 MDHEN and CDR2 SYDVKM. CDR3 residues: CASSLGLGITEAFF. CDR3 in DNA: TGTGCCAGCAGTTTAGGTTTGGGGATCACTGAAGCTTTCTTT.

The chain joins TRBV2 to TRBJ2-7; D tentatively fits TRBD1 or TRBD2 (5 bases each). Germline V gene sequence: CDR1 SNHLY, CDR2 FYNNEI. The CDR3 covers 15 residues. Trimming shortened V by 8 bases and J by 1 base, and 18 bases separated the two germline ends. The CDR3 here is CASVGDVGRSYEQYF. As DNA, the CDR3 is TGTGCCAGCGTAGGGGACGTAGGCCGTTCCTACGAGCAGTACTTC.

This clone showed up just a few times. The V and J genes are TRBV6-5 and TRBJ2-1; 7 bases line up with TRBD2. The V gene end was trimmed by 0 bases and the J gene end by 3 bases; junction bases not matched to a gene: 5. This CDR3 has 16 amino acids. The germline CDR1 and CDR2 sequences are MNHEY and SVGAGI. The CDR3 region is CASSYSLTSSYNEQFF. The CDR3 region has the DNA TGTGCCAGCAGTTACTCGTTGACTAGCAGCTACAATGAGCAGTTCTTC.

This clone occurred a few times. CDR3 nucleotides: TGTGCCAGCAGCGTAGTAGGGCAGGGACCCTCCTACGAGCAGTACTTC. This codes for CASSVVGQGPSYEQYF. The chain combines TRBV9 with TRBJ2-7; possibly TRBD1 or TRBD2 for D (5 bases each). The germline gives CDR1 SGDLS, CDR2 YYNGEE. V was trimmed by 0 bases and J by 0 bases, leaving 13 bases between them. The CDR3 runs to 16 residues.

This clone was counted a few times. V and J are TRBV10-3 and TRBJ2-3; 8 positions match TRBD2. The CDR3 loop spans 15 amino acids. Germline trimming cut 6 bases from V and 1 base from J; bases unmatched to any gene: 6. Germline CDR1 ENHRY, CDR2 SYGVKD. The CDR3 DNA is TGTGCCATCAGGGAAGTTAGCGGGGGCACAGATACGCAGTATTTT. This gives the protein CAIREVSGGTDTQYF.

The chain combines TRBV19 with TRBJ1-2; D might be TRBD1 (6 bases). The CDR3 runs to 12 residues. The V gene lost 7 bases and the J gene lost 3 bases, with 9 bases spanning the gap. Germline V gene lookup returns CDR1 LNHDA and CDR2 SQIVND (reference sequence). The CDR3 coding sequence is TGTGCCAGTAATTACAGGGACTATGGCTACACCTTC. Amino acids: CASNYRDYGYTF.